This T cell receptor (beta chain) was captured in a study of blood T cell repertoires in COVID-19. The CDR3 covers 17 residues. Germline V gene lookup returns CDR1 LGHDT and CDR2 YNNKEL (reference sequence). The V segment lost 3 bases and the J segment 3 bases; nucleotides outside the gene matches: 12. Measured with immunoSEQ multiplex PCR; TCRdb has only the in-frame clones, and not every one. Of under 200,000 clones in the sample, about 85% were seen once. The chain joins TRBV3-1 (or the pseudogene TRBV3-2) to TRBJ1-1, with 8 bases fitting TRBD1. The material sequenced was peripheral blood. This clonotype was sampled from a man in his 60s with COVID-19, enrolled during active disease. In DNA, the CDR3 is TGTGCCAGCAGCCACTTATCGCAGGGGGCAAGAGACACTGAAGCTTTCTTT. Its protein product is CASSHLSQGARDTEAFF.